This passage covers 19 T cell receptor beta chains from one sample sequenced in a study of blood T cell repertoires in COVID-19. Clones were sequenced by immunoSEQ multiplex PCR, and TCRdb holds only the in-frame ones, with some missing. The sample yields roughly 150,000 clones, around 82% seen once. The material sequenced was peripheral blood. These TCRs come from a man between 65 and 85 years old with active or convalescent COVID-19.

This chain links TRBV29-1 with TRBJ2-7; D gene ambiguous. Per germline, CDR1 SQVTM and CDR2 ANQGSEA. V was shortened by 2 bases and J by 2 bases, with 4 bases between the two germline ends. The CDR3 consists of 11 residues. The CDR3 DNA reads TGCAGCGTTGAAATCGCCTACGAGCAGTACTTC. This encodes CSVEIAYEQYF.

The CDR3 DNA is TGTGCCAGCAGATCGGACAGGGGAGAGATATACGAGCAGTACTTC. Translated: CASRSDRGEIYEQYF. This chain connects TRBV5-8 to TRBJ2-7; TRBD1 agrees at 9 bases. The CDR3 has 15 residues. CDR1 and CDR2 (germline): SGHTS, YDEGEE. Trimming at V came to 5 bases and at J to 4 bases, leaving 10 bases not matched to a gene. Complete variable domain (other parts from reference TRBV5-8 and TRBJ2-7): EAGVTQSPTHLIKTRGQQATLRCSPISGHTSVYWYQQALGLGLQFLLWYDEGEERNRGNFPPRFSGRQFPNYSSELNVNALELEDSALYLCASRSDRGEIYEQYFGPGTRLTVT.

About this clone itself: Other nucleotide sequences from this sample produce the same CDR3. This chain links TRBV5-1 with TRBJ2-2, with a tentative D call TRBD1 (6 bases). This CDR3 region has 14 residues. From germline, CDR1 is SGHRS and CDR2 YFSETQ. Between the trimmed V and J ends, which lost 2 bases and 1 base, there was a span of 6 bases. The CDR3 loop reads CASSLQGNTGELFF. The CDR3 DNA is TGCGCCAGCAGCTTACAGGGGAACACCGGGGAGCTGTTTTTT.

V usage is TRBV28 and J usage is TRBJ2-7, with D possibly TRBD1 on 5 matching bases. Germline V gene lookup returns CDR1 MDHEN and CDR2 SYDVKM. The CDR3 is 12 residues long. V gave up 4 bases and J gave up 3 bases, with 7 bases separating them. The CDR3 is CASSSTGYEQYF. In DNA, the CDR3 is TGTGCCAGCAGTTCCACAGGCTACGAGCAGTACTTC.

The chain combines TRBV3-1 (or the pseudogene TRBV3-2) with TRBJ2-2, with 7 positions matching TRBD1. The V gene's germline CDR1 is LGHDT and CDR2 YNNKEL (reference sequence). The CDR3 runs to 18 residues. Trimming at V came to 4 bases and at J to 2 bases, leaving 13 bases not matched to a gene. In nucleotides, the CDR3 is TGTGCCAGCAGCCTCCCGCCACGGGACAGCTATAACACCGGGGAGCTGTTTTTT. It codes for CASSLPPRDSYNTGELFF.

In this sample, this clone turned up a few times. The chain couples TRBV7-9 to TRBJ1-3, with D possibly matching TRBD1 (5 bases). The CDR3 is 17 amino acids. Germline V gene sequence: CDR1 SEHNR, CDR2 FQNEAQ (reference sequence). V gave up 5 bases and J gave up 3 bases, with 20 bases separating them. Here the CDR3 DNA reads TGTGCCAGCAGCGCCTACGCAGGGCTCGTTTATGGAAACACCATATATTTT. This sequence encodes CASSAYAGLVYGNTIYF.

This clone is a singleton in its sample. V is TRBV5-1 and J is TRBJ1-4; no definite D call. CDR3 length equals 15 residues. Trimming pared 4 bases from V and 6 bases from J, leaving 16 bases between. Germline V gene data show CDR1 as SGHRS and CDR2 as YFSETQ. The CDR3 DNA reads as TGCGCCAGCAGCATAGGACTTAGGAGGGATGAAAAACTGTTTTTT. The encoded protein is CASSIGLRRDEKLFF.

The rearrangement joins TRBV6-2 or TRBV6-3 to TRBJ1-2; D is ambiguous. Trimming removed 6 bases from V and 3 bases from J, with 8 bases in between. Germline CDR1 is MNHEY and CDR2 is SVGEGT. The CDR3 is made up of 12 amino acids. CDR3 nucleotides: TGTGCCAGCAGCTCGGTCGACTATGGCTACACCTTC. It encodes CASSSVDYGYTF.

The J gene is TRBJ1-4, the V gene TRBV5-4; a possible D gene is TRBD1 (6 bases). Germline V gene sequence: CDR1 SGHNT, CDR2 YYREEE (reference sequence). V lost 0 bases and J lost 9, with 12 bases in between. The CDR3 has 14 residues. The CDR3 coding sequence is TGTGCCAGCAGCTTGGATCAGGGGCGACAAAAACTGTTTTTT. It is translated as CASSLDQGRQKLFF.

The chain links TRBV30 to TRBJ1-1; maybe TRBD1 (6 bases). The CDR3 spans 13 residues. With 7 bases removed from V and 0 bases from J, the gap between germline ends came to 12 bases. Germline loops: CDR1 GTSNPN, CDR2 SVGIG (reference sequence). The CDR3 spells CASGTPMNTEAFF. The CDR3 DNA sequence: TGTGCCTCCGGGACACCCATGAACACTGAAGCTTTCTTT.

This rearrangement joins TRBV28 to TRBJ1-2, with D tentatively TRBD1 (5 bases). Germline-derived CDR1 and CDR2 are MDHEN and SYDVKM. The V end was cut by 7 bases, the J end by 7 bases, with 19 bases between. This CDR3 region has 14 residues. CDR3 DNA: TGTGCCAGCACCCCGCCGGGGGGTAGAGGTGGCTACACCTTC. Translating gives CASTPPGGRGGYTF.

The chain has TRBV6-2 or TRBV6-3 and TRBJ1-5; tentatively, D is TRBD1 (6 bases). Germline V gives CDR1 MNHEY, CDR2 SVGEGT. The CDR3 contains 16 residues. The V and J ends lost 4 bases and 1 base respectively, with 14 bases between them. The CDR3 DNA reads as TGTGCCAGCAGTTCGCACGGACAGCTCAGCAATCAGCCCCAGCATTTT. Translation: CASSSHGQLSNQPQHF.

V usage is TRBV7-2 and J usage is TRBJ2-7; perhaps TRBD1 as D (5 bases). The CDR3 contains 16 residues. V dropped 0 bases and J dropped 4 bases, with 16 bases sitting between them. Germline values: CDR1 SGHTA, CDR2 FQGNSA. CDR3 DNA sequence: TGTGCCAGCAGCTTAGCCCAGGGTAGGGGCCTTTACGAGCAGTACTTC. Translating gives CASSLAQGRGLYEQYF.

V usage is TRBV7-8 and J usage is TRBJ1-5; 9 bases map to TRBD1. The V gene's germline CDR1 is SGHVS and CDR2 FQNEAQ. The CDR3 consists of 17 residues. The V segment lost 4 bases and the J segment 0 bases; nucleotides outside the gene matches: 7. The chain's CDR3 is CASSSGTGFFSNQPQHF. The CDR3 DNA is TGTGCCAGCAGCTCCGGGACAGGGTTTTTTAGCAATCAGCCCCAGCATTTT.

The J gene is TRBJ2-1, the V gene TRBV11-3, with 7 bases aligning to TRBD2. Germline V CDR1 and CDR2: SGHNT, YENEEA. V dropped 5 bases and J dropped 6; count of bases not matched to a gene: 7. This CDR3 has 14 residues. In DNA form, the CDR3 reads TGTGCCAGCAGCCAGATTGGGAGGGCCAATGAGCAGTTCTTC. Its protein product is CASSQIGRANEQFF. The full variable domain, completed using reference TRBV11-3 and TRBJ2-1, is EAGVVQSPRYKIIEKKQPVAFWCNPISGHNTLYWYLQNLGQGPELLIRYENEEAVDDSQLPKDRFSAERLKGVDSTLKIQPAELGDSAVYLCASSQIGRANEQFFGPGTRLTVL.

The V gene is TRBV14, the J gene TRBJ2-2; D may be TRBD1 (6 bases). The CDR3 runs to 14 residues. Trimming left V 5 bases short and J 5 bases short, with 12 bases between. Germline CDR1 reads SGHDN; CDR2 reads FVKESK. The DNA of the CDR3 is TGTGCCAGCAGCGGACAGATCCTTACCGGGGAGCTGTTTTTT. Protein: CASSGQILTGELFF.

The chain recombines TRBV7-9 with TRBJ2-5; 9 bases match TRBD1. This CDR3 is built from 15 residues. Germline CDR1 and CDR2: SEHNR and FQNEAQ (reference sequence). The trim removed 5 bases at V and 5 bases at J, leaving 9 bases unmatched. The CDR3 coding sequence is TGTGCCAGCAGCCCCCGGACAGGGGTTGAGGAGACCCAGTACTTC. Its protein product is CASSPRTGVEETQYF. The whole variable domain, remainder taken from reference TRBV7-9 and TRBJ2-5, is DTGVSQNPRHKITKRGQNVTFRCDPISEHNRLYWYRQTLGQGPEFLTYFQNEAQLEKSRLLSDRFSAERPKGSFSTLEIQRTEQGDSAMYLCASSPRTGVEETQYFGPGTRLLVL.

This clone was picked up one time. The chain joins TRBV5-1 to TRBJ2-5, with 9 bases matching TRBD2. Germline V CDR1 and CDR2: SGHRS, YFSETQ. The CDR3 consists of 15 residues. V lost 4 bases, J lost 2 bases, and 6 bases stayed unmatched. The CDR3 here is CASSPAGGRQETQYF. CDR3 nucleotide sequence: TGCGCCAGCAGCCCGGCGGGGGGGAGGCAAGAGACCCAGTACTTC. Together with reference TRBV5-1 and TRBJ2-5, the CDR3 gives the full variable domain: KAGVTQTPRYLIKTRGQQVTLSCSPISGHRSVSWYQQTPGQGLQFLFEYFSETQRNKGNFPGRFSGRQFSNSRSEMNVSTLELGDSALYLCASSPAGGRQETQYFGPGTRLLVL.

The chain couples TRBV6-5 to TRBJ1-1, with TRBD1 identical over 8 bases. CDR3 size: 14 residues. J lost 1 base, V lost 6 bases, and 4 bases had no gene match. Germline V gene sequence: CDR1 MNHEY, CDR2 SVGAGI. The CDR3 is CASSPTGGNTEAFF. As DNA, the CDR3 is TGTGCCAGCAGCCCCACAGGGGGGAACACTGAAGCTTTCTTT.